Below, one T cell receptor (beta chain) is given with its context. This sample was taken from a study of patients and donors after allogeneic stem cell transplantation. MiXCR, applied by TCRdb to the RT-PCR reads, yields one record per CDR3 protein. The profile covers some 1,600 distinct CDR3 sequences, with roughly a sixth appearing a single time and less than 70% taken by the ten largest. The receptor was isolated from a human donor who was either an allogeneic HSCT recipient or a stem cell or donor lymphocyte infusion donor (not recorded which). It is not recorded whose cells these are; they may come from a transplant donor. The sequenced material came from blood, either unsorted or a sorted T cell fraction (not recorded which).

The CDR3 sequence is CSAGPQGVLAGELFF. Written as DNA, the CDR3 is TGCAGTGCGGGACCCCAGGGGGTTTTAGCCGGGGAGCTGTTTTTT. The genes are TRBV20-1 and TRBJ2-2; TRBD1 aligns across 7 bases. The CDR3 loop spans 15 amino acids. CDR1 DFQATT and CDR2 SNEGSKA come from the germline V gene (reference sequence). Trimming removed 6 bases from V and 6 bases from J; junction bases left unmatched: 13.